This T cell receptor beta chain derives from a study of T cell changes during pregnancy in multiple sclerosis. The CDR3 is 13 amino acids. V dropped 2 bases and J dropped 1 base, with 5 bases sitting between them. Germline-derived CDR1 and CDR2 are SGHTA and FQGTGA. Assay: immunoSEQ multiplex PCR; the TCRdb copy retains only in-frame clones and omits some. The sample carries approximately 100,000 clones, about 92% recorded once. Sequences were derived from peripheral blood, sampled after pregnancy. The clonotype was recovered from a female donor in good health, enrolled as a control in a pregnancy study. The genes are TRBV7-3 and TRBJ2-5; D is undetermined. The CDR3 loop reads CASSLGPQETQYF. The CDR3 region has the DNA TGTGCCAGCAGCTTAGGGCCCCAAGAGACCCAGTACTTC.